This T cell receptor beta chain stems from a study of blood T cell repertoires in COVID-19. At the level of the study: The study drew acute and convalescent COVID-19 samples from the United States, Italy and Spain.

Produced via immunoSEQ multiplex PCR; TCRdb's table is partial and in-frame only. Of about 63,000 clones in the sample, about 92% were seen once. The germline V gene has CDR1 MNHNY and CDR2 SVGAGI (reference sequence). The germline V and J ends were trimmed by 2 bases and 0 bases, with 10 bases remaining between them. The CDR3 extends over 16 amino acids. Specimen: peripheral blood. The receptor was derived from a man aged 50 to 59 with active COVID-19. This chain joins TRBV6-6 and TRBJ1-4; D gene uncertain. CDR3 region: CASSYLNRATNEKLFF. CDR3 sequence (DNA): TGTGCCAGCAGTTACCTAAACAGAGCAACTAATGAAAAACTGTTTTTT.